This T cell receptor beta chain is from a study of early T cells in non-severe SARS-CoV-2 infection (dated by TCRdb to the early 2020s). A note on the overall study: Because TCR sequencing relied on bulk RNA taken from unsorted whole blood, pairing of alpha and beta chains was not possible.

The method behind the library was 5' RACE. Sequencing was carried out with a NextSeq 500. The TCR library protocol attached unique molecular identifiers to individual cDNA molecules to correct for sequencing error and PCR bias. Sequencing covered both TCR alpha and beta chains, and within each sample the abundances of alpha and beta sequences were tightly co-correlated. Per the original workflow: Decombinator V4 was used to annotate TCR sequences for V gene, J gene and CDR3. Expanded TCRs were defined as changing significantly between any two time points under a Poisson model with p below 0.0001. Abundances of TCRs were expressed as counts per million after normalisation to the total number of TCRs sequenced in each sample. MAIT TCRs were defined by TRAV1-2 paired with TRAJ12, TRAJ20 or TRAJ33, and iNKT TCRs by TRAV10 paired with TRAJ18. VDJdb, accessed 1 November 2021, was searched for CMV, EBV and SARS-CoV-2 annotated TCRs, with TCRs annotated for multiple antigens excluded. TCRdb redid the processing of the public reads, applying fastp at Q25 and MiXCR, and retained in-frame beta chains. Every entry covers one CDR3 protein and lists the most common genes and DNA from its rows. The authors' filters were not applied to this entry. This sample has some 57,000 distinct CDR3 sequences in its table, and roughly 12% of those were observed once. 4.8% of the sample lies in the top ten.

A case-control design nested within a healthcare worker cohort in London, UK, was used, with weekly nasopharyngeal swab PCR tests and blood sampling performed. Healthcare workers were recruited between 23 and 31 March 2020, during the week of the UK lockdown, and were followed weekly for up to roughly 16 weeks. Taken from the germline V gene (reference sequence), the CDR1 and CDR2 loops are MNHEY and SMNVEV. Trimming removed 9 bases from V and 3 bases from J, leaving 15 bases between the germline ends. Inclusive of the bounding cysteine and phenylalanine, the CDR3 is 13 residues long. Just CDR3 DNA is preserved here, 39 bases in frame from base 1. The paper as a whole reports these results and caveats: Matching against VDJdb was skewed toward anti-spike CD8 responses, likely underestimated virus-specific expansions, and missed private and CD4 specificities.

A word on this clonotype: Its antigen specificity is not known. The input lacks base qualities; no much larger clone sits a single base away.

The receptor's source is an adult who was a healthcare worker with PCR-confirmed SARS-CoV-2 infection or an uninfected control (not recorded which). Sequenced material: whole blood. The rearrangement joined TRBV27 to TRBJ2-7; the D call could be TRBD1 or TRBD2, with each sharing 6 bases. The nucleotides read TGTGCCAGTTCGGAGGGGGGTCGCTACGAGCAGTACTTC. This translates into CASSEGGRYEQYF.